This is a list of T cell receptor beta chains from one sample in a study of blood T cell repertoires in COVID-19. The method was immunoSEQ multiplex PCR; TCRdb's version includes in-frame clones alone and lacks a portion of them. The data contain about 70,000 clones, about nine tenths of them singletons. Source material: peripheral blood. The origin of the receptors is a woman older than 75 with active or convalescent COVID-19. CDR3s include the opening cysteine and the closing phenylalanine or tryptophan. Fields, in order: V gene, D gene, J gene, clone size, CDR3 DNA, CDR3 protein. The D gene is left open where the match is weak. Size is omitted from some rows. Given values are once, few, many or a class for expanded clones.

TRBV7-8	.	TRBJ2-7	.	TGTGCCAGCAGCCGAGAGAGTAGCGGCTACGAGCAGTACTTC	CASSRESSGYEQYF
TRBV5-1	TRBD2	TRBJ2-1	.	TGCGCCAGCAGCTTGGGCTCAGGACTAGCGGGGGGCCACTCCTACAATGAGCAGTTCTTC	CASSLGSGLAGGHSYNEQFF
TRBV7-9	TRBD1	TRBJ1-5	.	TGTGCCAGCAGCTGGTCAGCCGGACAGGGTTCAAATCAGCCCCAGCATTTT	CASSWSAGQGSNQPQHF
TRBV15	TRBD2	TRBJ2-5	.	TGTGCCACCAGCCTGGGACTAGCGGGGGGGCGAGGGGAGACCCAGTACTTC	CATSLGLAGGRGETQYF
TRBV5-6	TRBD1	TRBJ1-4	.	TGTGCCAGCAGCGCGACAGGGGATAATGAAAAACTGTTTTTT	CASSATGDNEKLFF
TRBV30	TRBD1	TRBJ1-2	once	TGTGCCCGGAGGACAGGAAGAGACTATGGCTACACCTTC	CARRTGRDYGYTF
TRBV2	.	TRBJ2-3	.	TGTGCCAGCAGCTCTTCAGGGACACGCACAGATACGCAGTATTTT	CASSSSGTRTDTQYF
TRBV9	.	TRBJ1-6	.	TGTGCCAGCAGCGCACGGGGGTCCTATAATTCACCCCTCCACTTT	CASSARGSYNSPLHF
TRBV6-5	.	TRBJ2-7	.	TGTGCCAGCAGTTACTCGGGGGGACGCAATTCCTACGAGCAGTACTTC	CASSYSGGRNSYEQYF
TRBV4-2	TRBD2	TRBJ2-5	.	TGTGCCAGCAGCCAAGGGACTAGCGGGGGGGCAGAGACCCAGTACTTC	CASSQGTSGGAETQYF
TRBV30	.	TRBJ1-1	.	TGTGCCTGGAGTGTAGGACATGGGGGGATTGAAGCTTTCTTT	CAWSVGHGGIEAFF
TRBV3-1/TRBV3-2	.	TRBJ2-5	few	TGTGCCAGCAGCAAAGGGACTCCAGGAATTGAGACCCAGTACTTC	CASSKGTPGIETQYF
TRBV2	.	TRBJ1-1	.	TGTGCCAGCAGTGAAAGGGGCGGTAGAGCTGAAGCTTTCTTT	CASSERGGRAEAFF
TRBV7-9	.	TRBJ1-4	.	TGTGCCAGCAGCGACCGGGATGAAAAACTGTTTTTT	CASSDRDEKLFF
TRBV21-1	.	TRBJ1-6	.	TGTGCCAGCAGCAGCCGGGACAGACCGCCGAGGTCCTATAATTCACCCCTCCACTTT	CASSSRDRPPRSYNSPLHF
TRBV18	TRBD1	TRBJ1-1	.	TGTGCCAGCTCACCACCCGGGACAGGGGAAACTGAAGCTTTCTTT	CASSPPGTGETEAFF
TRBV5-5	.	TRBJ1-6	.	TGTGCCAGCAGCCTGCGGGGGGCGGGTTCCTATAATTCACCCCTCCACTTT	CASSLRGAGSYNSPLHF
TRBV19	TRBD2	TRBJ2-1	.	TGTGCCAGTGGAGTATCAGGGCTAGCGGGGGGCAATGAGCAGTTCTTC	CASGVSGLAGGNEQFF
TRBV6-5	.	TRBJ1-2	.	TGTGCCAGCAGTTACTCGCAGGGCGGAAATTATGGCTACACCTTC	CASSYSQGGNYGYTF
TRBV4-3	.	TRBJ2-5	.	TGCGCCAGCAGCGCCGAAAGGGCGGGCGGAAAAGAGACCCAGTACTTC	CASSAERAGGKETQYF
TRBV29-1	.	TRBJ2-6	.	TGCAGCGTTGAAGGCAGCCTGGGGCCTGGGGCCAACGTCCTGACTTTC	CSVEGSLGPGANVLTF
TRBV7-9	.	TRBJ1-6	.	TGTGCCAGCAGCTCAGGAGGGGATATAATTCACCCCCTCCACTTT	CASSSGGDIIHPLHF
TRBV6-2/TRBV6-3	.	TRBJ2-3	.	TGTGCCAGCAGTTACTCGACTGGCGGGGGCGCGCCCACAGATACGCAGTATTTT	CASSYSTGGGAPTDTQYF
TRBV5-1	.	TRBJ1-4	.	TGCGCCAGCAGCTTTGGGGGTACAGGGGAAAAACTGTTTTTT	CASSFGGTGEKLFF
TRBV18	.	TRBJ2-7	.	TGTGCCAGCTCTGCAGGGGACGGTAGACTTTACGAGCAGTACTTC	CASSAGDGRLYEQYF
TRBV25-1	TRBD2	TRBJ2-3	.	TGTGCCAGCAGTGAATATAGCGGGGGCGGGGATACGCAGTATTTT	CASSEYSGGGDTQYF
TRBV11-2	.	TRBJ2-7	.	TGTGCCAGCAGCTTAGTCGGTGGGGCTTCTCCATACGAGCAGTACTTC	CASSLVGGASPYEQYF
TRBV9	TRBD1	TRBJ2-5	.	TGTGCCAGCAGTTCCGGACAGGGAAGAGAGACCCAGTACTTC	CASSSGQGRETQYF
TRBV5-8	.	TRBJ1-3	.	TGTGCCAGCAGCTTGGATTGGGGCCTCTCTGGAAACACCATATATTTT	CASSLDWGLSGNTIYF
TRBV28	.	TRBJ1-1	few	TGTGCCAGCAGTTTTTACAGATACACTGAAGCTTTCTTT	CASSFYRYTEAFF
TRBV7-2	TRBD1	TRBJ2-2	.	TGTGCCAGCAGGGGGACAGGGACTGTCGGGGAGCTGTTTTTT	CASRGTGTVGELFF
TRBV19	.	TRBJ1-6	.	TGTGCCAGTAGTATACGCGGGGATTCACCCCTCCACTTT	CASSIRGDSPLHF
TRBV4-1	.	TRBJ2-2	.	TGCGCCAGCAGCCAAGATTGGAGGGTCACCGGGGAGCTGTTTTTT	CASSQDWRVTGELFF
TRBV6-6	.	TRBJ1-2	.	TGTGCCAGCACCCTGGGGGGGGGAAGTGGCTACACCTTC	CASTLGGGSGYTF
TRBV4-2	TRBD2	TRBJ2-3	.	TGTGCCAGCAGCCAAGATGGCGGGACTAGCGGGGTAGATACGCAGTATTTT	CASSQDGGTSGVDTQYF
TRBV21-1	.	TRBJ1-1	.	TGTGCCAGCAGCAACGACAGGGGGAACACTGAAGCTTTCTTT	CASSNDRGNTEAFF
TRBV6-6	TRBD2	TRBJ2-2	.	TGTGCCAGCACACTAGCGGGGGTTAGCACCGGGGAGCTGTTTTTT	CASTLAGVSTGELFF
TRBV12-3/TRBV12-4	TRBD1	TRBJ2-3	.	TGTGCCAGCAGTCTTCAGGGGACAGGAAAGTATTTT	CASSLQGTGKYF
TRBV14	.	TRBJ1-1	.	TGTGCCAGCAGGTTCCAGGTGAACACTGAAGCTTTCTTT	CASRFQVNTEAFF
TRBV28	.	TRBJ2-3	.	TGTGCCAGCAGTTTCTTGGAGTCTAGCACAGATACGCAGTATTTT	CASSFLESSTDTQYF
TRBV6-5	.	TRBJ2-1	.	TGTGCCAGCAGGCTCGCGGGATACAATGAGCAGTTCTTC	CASRLAGYNEQFF
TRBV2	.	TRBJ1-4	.	TGTGCCAGCAGGGGGACATGGTCGGCGGAAAAACTGTTTTTT	CASRGTWSAEKLFF
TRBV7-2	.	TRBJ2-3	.	TGTGCCAGCAGCCCCGGGATCCTCACAGATACGCAGTATTTT	CASSPGILTDTQYF
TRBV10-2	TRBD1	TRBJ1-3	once	TGCGCCAGCAGTGAGTCGGCAGGGGGGGGAAACACCATATATTTT	CASSESAGGGNTIYF
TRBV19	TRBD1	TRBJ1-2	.	TGTGCCAGTAGTATCGGCGGACAGGCTGGGTATGGCTACACCTTC	CASSIGGQAGYGYTF
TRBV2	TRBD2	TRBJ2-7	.	TGTGCCAGCTTACCGGGACTAGGGAGTGAGCAGTACTTC	CASLPGLGSEQYF
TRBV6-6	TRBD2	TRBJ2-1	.	TGTGCCACAAACCCCGGGACTAACTACTACAATGAGCAGTTCTTC	CATNPGTNYYNEQFF
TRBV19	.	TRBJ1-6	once	TGTGCCAGTAGTCCCTGGACTTTGCCCCTCCACTTT	CASSPWTLPLHF
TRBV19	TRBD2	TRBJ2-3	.	TGTGCCAGTAGTGTGGCTGTGACTAGCGGAAGCACAGATACGCAGTATTTT	CASSVAVTSGSTDTQYF
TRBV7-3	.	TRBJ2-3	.	TGTGCCAGCAGCTTTCGGGGGATAGATACGCAGTATTTT	CASSFRGIDTQYF
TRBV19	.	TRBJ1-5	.	TGTGCCAGTAGCCTAAAGGAGAATCAGCCCCAGCATTTT	CASSLKENQPQHF
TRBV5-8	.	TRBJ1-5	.	TGTGCCAGCAGCTTGACAGGGAGCGATCAGCCCCAGCATTTT	CASSLTGSDQPQHF
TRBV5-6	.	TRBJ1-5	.	TGTGCCAGCAGCCGACAGGAGCGTAATCAGCCCCAGCATTTT	CASSRQERNQPQHF
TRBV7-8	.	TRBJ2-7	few	TGTGCCAGCAGCTTGGGCAGGGCCCACGAGCAGTACTTC	CASSLGRAHEQYF
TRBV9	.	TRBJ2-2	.	TGTGCCAGCAGCGTCGCAGGGATTGCCGGGGAGCTGTTTTTT	CASSVAGIAGELFF
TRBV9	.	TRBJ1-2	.	TGTGCCAGCAGCGTATACTCCTATGGCTACACCTTC	CASSVYSYGYTF
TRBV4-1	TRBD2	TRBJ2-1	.	TGCGCCAGCAGCCTCCCGGGACTAGCGGGGGACGGCGGTGAGCAGTTCTTC	CASSLPGLAGDGGEQFF
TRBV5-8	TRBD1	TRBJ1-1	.	TGTGCCAGCAGGGCCAGGGGGCAAACTGAAGCTTTCTTT	CASRARGQTEAFF
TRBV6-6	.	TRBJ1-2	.	TGTGCCAGCAGTTACGCGTATGGCTACACCTTC	CASSYAYGYTF
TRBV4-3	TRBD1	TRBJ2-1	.	TGCGCCAGCAGCCAGGAGGGACAGGGCCCCAAGCATGAGCAGTTCTTC	CASSQEGQGPKHEQFF